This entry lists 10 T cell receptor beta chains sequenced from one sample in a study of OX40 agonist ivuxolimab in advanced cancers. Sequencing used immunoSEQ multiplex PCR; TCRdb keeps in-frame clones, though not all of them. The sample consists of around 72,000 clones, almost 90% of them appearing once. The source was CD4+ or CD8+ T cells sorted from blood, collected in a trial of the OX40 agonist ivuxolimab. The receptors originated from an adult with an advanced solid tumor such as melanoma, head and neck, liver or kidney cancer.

CDR3 in amino acids: CASSSGLARGTGELFF. The CDR3 DNA sequence: TGTGCCAGTAGTTCGGGACTAGCGAGGGGAACCGGGGAGCTGTTTTTT. The chain is built from TRBV19 and TRBJ2-2; the match to TRBD2 covers 10 bases. V trimming: 5 bases; J trimming: 5 bases; junction bases outside the gene matches: 8. Germline V gene data show CDR1 as LNHDA and CDR2 as SQIVND (reference sequence). The CDR3 spans 16 residues.

The CDR3 nucleotides are TGTGCCAGCAGCCACGGGAGGGGGCCAGATACGCAGTATTTT. Translated: CASSHGRGPDTQYF. V and J are TRBV7-3 and TRBJ2-3; a weak D match, TRBD2 (8 bases). Germline CDR1 reads SGHTA; CDR2 reads FQGTGA. The CDR3 is 14 residues long. Trimming stripped 5 bases from V and 4 bases from J, with 13 bases between.

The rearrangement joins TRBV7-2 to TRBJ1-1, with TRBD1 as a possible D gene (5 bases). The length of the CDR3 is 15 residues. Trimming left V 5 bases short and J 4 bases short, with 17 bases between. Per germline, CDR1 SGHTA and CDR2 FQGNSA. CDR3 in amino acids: CASSPEGRVVTEAFF. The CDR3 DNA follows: TGTGCCAGCAGCCCGGAGGGCAGGGTGGTCACTGAAGCTTTCTTT.

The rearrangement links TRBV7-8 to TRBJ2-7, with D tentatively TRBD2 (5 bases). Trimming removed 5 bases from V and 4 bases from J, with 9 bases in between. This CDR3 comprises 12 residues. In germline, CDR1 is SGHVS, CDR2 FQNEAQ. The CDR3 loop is CASSGRGYEQYF. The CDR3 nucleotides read TGTGCCAGCAGCGGACGAGGGTACGAGCAGTACTTC.

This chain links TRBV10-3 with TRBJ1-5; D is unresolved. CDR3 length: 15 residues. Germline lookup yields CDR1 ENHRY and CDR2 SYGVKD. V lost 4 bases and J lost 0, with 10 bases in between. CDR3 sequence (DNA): TGTGCCATCAGTGGGTCGTCGCTTAGCAATCAGCCCCAGCATTTT. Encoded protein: CAISGSSLSNQPQHF.

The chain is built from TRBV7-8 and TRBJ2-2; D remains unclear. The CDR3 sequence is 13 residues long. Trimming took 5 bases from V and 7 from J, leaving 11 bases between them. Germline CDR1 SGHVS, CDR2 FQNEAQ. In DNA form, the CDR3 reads TGTGCCAGCAGCGGGCGAACGGTCGGGGAGCTGTTTTTT. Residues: CASSGRTVGELFF.

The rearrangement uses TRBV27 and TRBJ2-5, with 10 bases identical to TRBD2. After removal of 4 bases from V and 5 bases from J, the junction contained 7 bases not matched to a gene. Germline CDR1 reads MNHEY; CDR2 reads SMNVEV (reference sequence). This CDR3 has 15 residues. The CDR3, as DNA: TGTGCCAGCAGTTGGGCTAGCGGGAGTAGGGAGACCCAGTACTTC. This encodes CASSWASGSRETQYF.

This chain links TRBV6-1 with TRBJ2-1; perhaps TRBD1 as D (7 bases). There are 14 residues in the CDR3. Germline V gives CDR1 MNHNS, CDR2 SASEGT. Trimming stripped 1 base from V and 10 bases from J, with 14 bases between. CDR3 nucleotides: TGTGCCAGCAGTGAAGGCAGGGGGGCAGACGAGCAGTTCTTC. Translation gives CASSEGRGADEQFF.

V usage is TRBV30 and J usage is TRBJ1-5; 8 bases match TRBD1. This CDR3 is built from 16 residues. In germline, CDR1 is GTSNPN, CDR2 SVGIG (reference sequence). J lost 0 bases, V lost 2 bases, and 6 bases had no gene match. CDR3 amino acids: CAWSPWTGYSNQPQHF. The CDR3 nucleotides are TGTGCCTGGAGTCCCTGGACAGGGTATAGCAATCAGCCCCAGCATTTT.

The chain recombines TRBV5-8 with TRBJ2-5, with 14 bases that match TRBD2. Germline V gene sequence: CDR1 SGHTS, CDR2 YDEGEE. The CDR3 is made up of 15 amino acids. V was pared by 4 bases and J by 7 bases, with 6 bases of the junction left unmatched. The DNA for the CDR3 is TGTGCCAGCAGCCGGGGACTAGCGGGAGAAGGGACCCAGTACTTC. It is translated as CASSRGLAGEGTQYF.